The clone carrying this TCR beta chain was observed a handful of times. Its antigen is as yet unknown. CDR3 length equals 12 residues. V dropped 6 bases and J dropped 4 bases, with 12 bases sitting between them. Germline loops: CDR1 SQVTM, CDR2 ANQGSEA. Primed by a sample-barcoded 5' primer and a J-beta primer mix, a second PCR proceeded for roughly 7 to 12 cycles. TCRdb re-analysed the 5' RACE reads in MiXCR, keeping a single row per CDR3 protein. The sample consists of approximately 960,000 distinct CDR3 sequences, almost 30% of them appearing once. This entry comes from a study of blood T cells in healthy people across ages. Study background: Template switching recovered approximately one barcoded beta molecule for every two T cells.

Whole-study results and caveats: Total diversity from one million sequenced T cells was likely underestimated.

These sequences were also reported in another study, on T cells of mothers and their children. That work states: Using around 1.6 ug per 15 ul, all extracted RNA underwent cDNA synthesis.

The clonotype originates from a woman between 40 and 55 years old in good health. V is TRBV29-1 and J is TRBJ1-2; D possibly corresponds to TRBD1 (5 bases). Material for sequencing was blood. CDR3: CSVVQETYGYTF. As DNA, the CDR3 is TGCAGCGTCGTACAGGAGACCTATGGCTACACCTTC.